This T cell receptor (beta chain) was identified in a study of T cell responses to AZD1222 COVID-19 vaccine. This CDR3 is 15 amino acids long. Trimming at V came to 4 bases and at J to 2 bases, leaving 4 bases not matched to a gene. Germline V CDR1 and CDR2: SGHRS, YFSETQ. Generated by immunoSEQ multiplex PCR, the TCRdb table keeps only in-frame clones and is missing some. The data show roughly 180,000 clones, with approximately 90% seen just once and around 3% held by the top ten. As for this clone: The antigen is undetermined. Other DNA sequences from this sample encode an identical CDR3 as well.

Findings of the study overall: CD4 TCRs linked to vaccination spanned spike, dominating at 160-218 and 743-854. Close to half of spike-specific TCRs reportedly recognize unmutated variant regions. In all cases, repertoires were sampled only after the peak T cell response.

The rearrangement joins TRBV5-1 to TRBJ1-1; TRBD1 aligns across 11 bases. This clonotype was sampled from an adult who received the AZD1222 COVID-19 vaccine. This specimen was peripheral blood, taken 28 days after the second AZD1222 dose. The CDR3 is CASSPGTGGNTEAFF. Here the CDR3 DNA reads TGCGCCAGCAGCCCCGGGACAGGGGGAAACACTGAAGCTTTCTTT.